The rows below give T cell receptor beta chains drawn from one sample of a study of Ad26.COV2.S vaccination and SARS-CoV-2 variants. Profiling relied on immunoSEQ multiplex PCR, and the TCRdb table lists in-frame clones only, not all of them. The sample carries hundreds of thousands of clones, around 89% recorded once. This material consisted of peripheral blood, taken in a trial of Ad26.COV2.S vaccine versus placebo. The receptors shown here come from a person aged 18-60 years who received the Ad26.COV2.S COVID-19 vaccine or a placebo. Each CDR3 is given with its conserved first and last residue. Fields, in order: D gene, J gene, clone size, V gene, CDR3 protein, CDR3 DNA. A D gene is named only where the DNA matches it firmly. Clone size is given for some rows only: seen once, a few or many times, or a class if the clone is expanded.

>-|TRBJ2-1|-|TRBV6-2/TRBV6-3
CASSLGLLNEQFF
TGTGCCAGCAGTTTGGGACTGCTAAATGAGCAGTTCTTC
>-|TRBJ2-5|-|TRBV18
CASSPRQGQETQYF
TGTGCCAGCTCACCACGGCAGGGCCAAGAGACCCAGTACTTC
>-|TRBJ1-1|few|TRBV9
CASSVGSGMNTEAFF
TGTGCCAGCAGCGTAGGGTCTGGAATGAACACTGAAGCTTTCTTT
>TRBD1|TRBJ2-5|-|TRBV6-2/TRBV6-3
CASSWDRVEETQYF
TGTGCCAGCAGTTGGGACAGGGTCGAAGAGACCCAGTACTTC
>-|TRBJ1-4|-|TRBV5-1
CASSRSFATNEKLFF
TGCGCCAGCAGCCGATCGTTCGCAACTAATGAAAAACTGTTTTTT
>-|TRBJ1-6|once|TRBV18
CASSTTGGESPLHF
TGTGCCAGCTCAACGACGGGAGGGGAATCACCCCTCCACTTT
>-|TRBJ2-3|-|TRBV6-2/TRBV6-3
CASSLPGRTDTQYF
TGTGCCAGCAGTTTACCGGGTCGCACAGATACGCAGTATTTT
>-|TRBJ2-7|-|TRBV11-2
CASSLDFKTEQYF
TGTGCCAGCAGCTTAGATTTCAAGACCGAGCAGTACTTC
>-|TRBJ2-5|-|TRBV9
CASSVGGWGETQYF
TGTGCCAGCAGCGTAGGAGGCTGGGGAGAGACCCAGTACTTC
>-|TRBJ1-1|-|TRBV7-2
CASSFGDTEAFF
TGTGCCAGCAGCTTCGGGGACACTGAAGCTTTCTTT
>TRBD1|TRBJ1-2|-|TRBV2
CASSEGTGGDGYTF
TGTGCCAGCAGTGAAGGGACAGGGGGCGATGGCTACACCTTC
>-|TRBJ2-7|once|TRBV12-3/TRBV12-4
CASSSLYEQYF
TGTGCCAGCAGTTCCTTGTACGAGCAGTACTTC
>TRBD1|TRBJ2-4|-|TRBV5-1
CASSSGQGNIQYF
TGCGCCAGCAGCTCGGGACAGGGGAACATTCAGTACTTC
>TRBD1|TRBJ1-4|-|TRBV5-1
CASSLGQGGNEKLFF
TGCGCCAGCAGCCTAGGACAGGGGGGGAATGAAAAACTGTTTTTT
>TRBD1|TRBJ1-6|-|TRBV4-2
CASSPPRTGFGGSPLHF
TGTGCCAGCAGCCCGCCCCGGACAGGCTTCGGAGGGTCACCCCTCCACTTT
>-|TRBJ1-5|-|TRBV6-1
CASSDFVHGLSNQPQHF
TGTGCCAGCAGTGATTTCGTCCACGGATTGAGTAATCAGCCCCAGCATTTT
>-|TRBJ1-5|-|TRBV7-9
CASSNTTGPSNQPQHF
TGTGCCAGCAGCAACACCACGGGTCCTAGCAATCAGCCCCAGCATTTT
>-|TRBJ1-5|-|TRBV4-1
CASSQSAEGTPAQHF
TGCGCCAGCAGCCAATCCGCAGAAGGGACGCCGGCCCAGCATTTT
>-|TRBJ2-3|-|TRBV24-1
CATSDGPREGTDTQYF
TGTGCCACCAGTGATGGTCCCAGGGAAGGGACGGATACGCAGTATTTT
>TRBD1|TRBJ2-7|-|TRBV19
CASSSGQGYEQYF
TGTGCCAGTAGTTCCGGACAGGGCTACGAGCAGTACTTC
>TRBD2|TRBJ2-7|-|TRBV6-2/TRBV6-3
CASSRTAGGSYEQYF
TGTGCCAGCAGCCGGACTGCGGGGGGCTCCTACGAGCAGTACTTC
>-|TRBJ1-4|-|TRBV4-2
CASSQPDQGKGLGNEKLFF
TGTGCCAGCAGCCAACCGGACCAAGGCAAGGGGTTGGGTAATGAAAAACTGTTTTTT
>-|TRBJ2-7|-|TRBV6-4
CAPEGGPPYEQYF
TGTGCCCCGGAGGGCGGGCCCCCCTACGAGCAGTACTTC
>-|TRBJ2-1|-|TRBV9
CASSVASTPYNEQFF
TGTGCCAGCAGCGTAGCGTCCACACCCTACAATGAGCAGTTCTTC
>-|TRBJ1-4|-|TRBV29-1
CSVEDNEKLFF
TGCAGCGTTGAGGATAATGAAAAACTGTTTTTT
>-|TRBJ1-2|-|TRBV7-9
CASSPPGGRLEGYTF
TGTGCCAGCAGCCCCCCAGGCGGTAGGCTGGAGGGCTACACCTTC
>TRBD1|TRBJ2-7|-|TRBV7-2
CASSLGAPGQGTYEQYF
TGTGCCAGCAGCTTAGGGGCGCCGGGACAGGGGACCTACGAGCAGTACTTC
>-|TRBJ1-4|once|TRBV5-1
CASSPAAGAHEKLFF
TGCGCCAGCAGCCCCGCGGCAGGGGCCCATGAAAAACTGTTTTTT
>-|TRBJ1-1|-|TRBV15
CATSRVGDPGQEAFF
TGTGCCACCAGCAGAGTAGGGGATCCGGGACAAGAAGCTTTCTTT
>-|TRBJ2-7|-|TRBV9
CASSVDLQGGNEQYF
TGTGCCAGCAGCGTAGATCTACAGGGTGGGAACGAGCAGTACTTC
>-|TRBJ2-5|-|TRBV7-9
CASSLNWGQETQYF
TGTGCCAGCAGCTTAAATTGGGGCCAAGAGACCCAGTACTTC
>TRBD2|TRBJ2-1|-|TRBV6-2/TRBV6-3
CASSFGLAGASIYNEQFF
TGTGCCAGCAGTTTCGGACTAGCGGGGGCCTCGATCTACAATGAGCAGTTCTTC
>TRBD1|TRBJ2-1|-|TRBV2
CASSDLRQGPDEQFF
TGTGCCAGCAGTGACCTCCGACAGGGCCCGGATGAGCAGTTCTTC
>-|TRBJ2-5|-|TRBV4-2
CASSQPSPRGETQYF
TGTGCCAGCAGCCAACCTAGCCCCCGGGGGGAGACCCAGTACTTC
>-|TRBJ1-3|-|TRBV7-2
CASSLGVSGNTIYF
TGTGCCAGCAGCTTGGGAGTATCTGGAAACACCATATATTTT